This TCR beta chain was observed in a study of T cell repertoires in cytomegalovirus infection. About the study: As its CMV epitopes, the study selected recently identified HLA-C-restricted and well-studied HLA-B-restricted targets. Both a matching HLA type and CMV infection were indicated by public TCR beta signatures. Findings of the study overall: Clonotypes of TCR beta that were HLA-C-restricted and CMV-specific dominated the ex vivo response. Cumulative public TCR beta family frequency identified CMV carriers with the relevant HLA.

TCRdb analysed the reads with MiXCR anew, one entry per CDR3 protein. The repertoire has about 100,000 distinct CDR3 sequences, 29% of them found once; the top ten carry about three quarters. Trimming cost V 4 bases and J 2 bases, with 13 bases left between them. The length of the CDR3 is 15 residues. CDR1 is KGHDR, CDR2 SFDVKD, per germline. This clonotype was seen a single time. Antigen specificity is unknown. The clonotype was recovered from a human donor in good health (CMV status not recorded). Some clones in this sample may be carry-over from other donors' samples. The specimen comprised CD8+ T cells from cultured PBMCs, sampled from culture after CMV antigen stimulation. The chain uses TRBV24-1 and TRBJ2-5, with D perhaps matching TRBD1 (6 bases). The CDR3 DNA follows: TGTGCCACCAGTGAACTAACAGGGTTGCAAGAGACCCAGTACTTC. It yields the protein CATSELTGLQETQYF.